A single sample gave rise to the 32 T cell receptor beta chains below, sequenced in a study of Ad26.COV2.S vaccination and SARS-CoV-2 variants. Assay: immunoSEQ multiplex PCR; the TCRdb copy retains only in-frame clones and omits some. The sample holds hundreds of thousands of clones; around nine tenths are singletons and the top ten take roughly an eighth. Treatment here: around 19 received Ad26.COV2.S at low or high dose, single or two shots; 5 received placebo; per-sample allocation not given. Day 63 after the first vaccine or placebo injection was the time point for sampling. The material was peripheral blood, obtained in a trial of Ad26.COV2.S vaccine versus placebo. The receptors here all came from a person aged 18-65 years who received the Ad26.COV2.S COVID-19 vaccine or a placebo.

CDR3 amino acids: CASSEHGTGYEKLFF. In nucleotides, the CDR3 is TGTGCCAGCAGTGAACATGGGACAGGTTATGAAAAACTGTTTTTT. This chain connects TRBV6-1 to TRBJ1-4, with 8 bases that match TRBD1. V lost 2 bases, J lost 6 bases, and 5 bases stayed unmatched. This CDR3 has 15 amino acids. Germline-derived CDR1 and CDR2 are MNHNS and SASEGT.

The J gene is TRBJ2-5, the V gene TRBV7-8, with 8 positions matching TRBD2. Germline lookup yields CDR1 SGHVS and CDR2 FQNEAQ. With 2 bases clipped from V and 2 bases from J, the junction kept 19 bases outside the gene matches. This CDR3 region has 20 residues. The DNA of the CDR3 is TGTGCCAGCAGCTTACTGCGAACTAGCGGTTTTTTGGGGGAGCAAGAGACCCAGTACTTC. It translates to CASSLLRTSGFLGEQETQYF.

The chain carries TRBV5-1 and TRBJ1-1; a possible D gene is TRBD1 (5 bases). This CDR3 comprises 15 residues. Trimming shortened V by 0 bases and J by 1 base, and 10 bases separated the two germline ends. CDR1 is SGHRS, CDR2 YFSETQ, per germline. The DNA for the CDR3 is TGCGCCAGCAGCTTGGGACACCAGGGGAACACTGAAGCTTTCTTT. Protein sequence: CASSLGHQGNTEAFF.

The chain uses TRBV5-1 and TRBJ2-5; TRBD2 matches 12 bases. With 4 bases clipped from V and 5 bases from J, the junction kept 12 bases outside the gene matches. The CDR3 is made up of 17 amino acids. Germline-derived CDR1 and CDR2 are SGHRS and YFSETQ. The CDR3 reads CASSPGLAGIKGETQYF. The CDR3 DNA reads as TGCGCCAGCAGCCCGGGACTAGCGGGCATCAAGGGGGAGACCCAGTACTTC.

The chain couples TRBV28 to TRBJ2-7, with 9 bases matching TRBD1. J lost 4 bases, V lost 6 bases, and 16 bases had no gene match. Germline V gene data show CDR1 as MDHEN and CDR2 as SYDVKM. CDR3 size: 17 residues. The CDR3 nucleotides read TGTGCCAGCAGGAACACCGGGACAGGGATTTTGATTTACGAGCAGTACTTC. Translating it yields CASRNTGTGILIYEQYF.

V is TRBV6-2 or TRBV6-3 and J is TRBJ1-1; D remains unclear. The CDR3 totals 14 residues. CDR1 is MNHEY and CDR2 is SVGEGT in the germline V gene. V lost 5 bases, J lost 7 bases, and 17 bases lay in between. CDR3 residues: CASSQTRVKGEAFF. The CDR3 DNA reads TGTGCCAGCAGTCAGACGAGGGTAAAGGGTGAAGCTTTCTTT.

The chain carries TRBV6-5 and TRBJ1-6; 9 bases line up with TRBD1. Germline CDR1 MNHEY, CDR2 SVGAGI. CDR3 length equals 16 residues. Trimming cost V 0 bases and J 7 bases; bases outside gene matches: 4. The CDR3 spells CASSYSRDRVNSPLHF. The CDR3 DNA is TGTGCCAGCAGTTACTCGAGGGACAGGGTAAATTCACCCCTCCACTTT.

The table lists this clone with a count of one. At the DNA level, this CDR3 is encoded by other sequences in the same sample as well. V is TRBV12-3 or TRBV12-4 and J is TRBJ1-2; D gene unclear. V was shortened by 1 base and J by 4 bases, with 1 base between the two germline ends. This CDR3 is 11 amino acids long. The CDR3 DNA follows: TGTGCCAGCAGTTTAGGCTATGGCTACACCTTC. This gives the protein CASSLGYGYTF.

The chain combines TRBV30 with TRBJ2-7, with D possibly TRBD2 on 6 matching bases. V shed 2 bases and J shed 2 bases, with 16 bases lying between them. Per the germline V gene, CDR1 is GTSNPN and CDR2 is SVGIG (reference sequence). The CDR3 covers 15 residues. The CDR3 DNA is TGTGCCTGGAGTCCAAGCGGGTTCCAACCCTACGAGCAGTACTTC. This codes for CAWSPSGFQPYEQYF.

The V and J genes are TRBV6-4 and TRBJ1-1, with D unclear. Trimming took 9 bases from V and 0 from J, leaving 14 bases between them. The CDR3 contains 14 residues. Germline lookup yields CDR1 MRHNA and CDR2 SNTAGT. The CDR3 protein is CARTFFGMNTEAFF. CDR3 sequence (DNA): TGTGCCAGGACATTTTTCGGAATGAACACTGAAGCTTTCTTT.

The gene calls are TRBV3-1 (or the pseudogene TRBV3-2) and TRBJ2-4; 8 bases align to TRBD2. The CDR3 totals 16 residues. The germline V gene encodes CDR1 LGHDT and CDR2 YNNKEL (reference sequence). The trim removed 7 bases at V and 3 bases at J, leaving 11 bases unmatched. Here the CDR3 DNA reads TGTGCCAGCAAAGCTGAGGCGGGAGGAGTCAAAAACATTCAGTACTTC. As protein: CASKAEAGGVKNIQYF.

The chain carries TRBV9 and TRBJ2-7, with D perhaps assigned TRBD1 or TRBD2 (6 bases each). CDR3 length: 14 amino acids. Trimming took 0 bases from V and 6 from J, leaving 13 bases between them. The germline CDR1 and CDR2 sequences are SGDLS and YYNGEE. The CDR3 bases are TGTGCCAGCAGCGTAGACCTAGGGGGAGGCGAGCAGTACTTC. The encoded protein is CASSVDLGGGEQYF. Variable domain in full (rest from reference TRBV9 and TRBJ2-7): DSGVTQTPKHLITATGQRVTLRCSPRSGDLSVYWYQQSLDQGLQFLIQYYNGEERAKGNILERFSAQQFPDLHSELNLSSLELGDSALYFCASSVDLGGGEQYFGPGTRLTVT.

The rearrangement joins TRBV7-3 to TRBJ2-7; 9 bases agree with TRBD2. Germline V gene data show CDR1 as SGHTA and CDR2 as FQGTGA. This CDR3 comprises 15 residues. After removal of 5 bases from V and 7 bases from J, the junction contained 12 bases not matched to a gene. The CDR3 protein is CASSPSPGLAREQYF. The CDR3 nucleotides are TGTGCCAGCAGCCCATCACCGGGACTAGCTCGGGAGCAGTACTTC. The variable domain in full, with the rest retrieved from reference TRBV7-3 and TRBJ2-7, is GAGVSQTPSNKVTEKGKYVELRCDPISGHTALYWYRQSLGQGPEFLIYFQGTGAADDSGLPNDRFFAVRPEGSVSTLKIQRTERGDSAVYLCASSPSPGLAREQYFGPGTRLTVT.

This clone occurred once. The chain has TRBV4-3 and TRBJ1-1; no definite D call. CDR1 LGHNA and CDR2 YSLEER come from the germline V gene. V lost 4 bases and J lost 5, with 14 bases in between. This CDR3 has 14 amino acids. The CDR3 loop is CASSLSWGGTEAFF. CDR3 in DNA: TGCGCCAGCAGCCTGTCTTGGGGAGGAACTGAAGCTTTCTTT.

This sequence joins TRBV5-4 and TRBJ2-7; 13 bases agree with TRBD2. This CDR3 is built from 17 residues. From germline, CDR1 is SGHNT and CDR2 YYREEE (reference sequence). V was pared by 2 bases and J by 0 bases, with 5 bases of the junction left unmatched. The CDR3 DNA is TGTGCCAGCAGCTTAGGGACTAGCGGGATTTACTCCTACGAGCAGTACTTC. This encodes CASSLGTSGIYSYEQYF.

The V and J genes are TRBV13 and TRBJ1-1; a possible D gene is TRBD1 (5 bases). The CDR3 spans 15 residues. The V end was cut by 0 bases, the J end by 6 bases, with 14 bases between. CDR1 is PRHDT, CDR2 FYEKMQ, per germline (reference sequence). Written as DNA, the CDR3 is TGTGCCAGCAGCTTAGGGATGGGGGACGCGTCTGAAGCTTTCTTT. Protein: CASSLGMGDASEAFF.

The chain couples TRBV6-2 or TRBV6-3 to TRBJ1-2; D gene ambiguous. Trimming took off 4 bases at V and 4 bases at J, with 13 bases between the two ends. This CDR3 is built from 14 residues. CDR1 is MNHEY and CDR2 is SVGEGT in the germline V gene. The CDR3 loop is CASSSGLASYGYTF. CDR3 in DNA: TGTGCCAGCAGTTCCGGGTTAGCAAGCTATGGCTACACCTTC.

CDR3 DNA sequence: TGTGCCAGCAGCCTACCGGAGCTGATACAGGGGGCGGCTGGCTACACCTTC. This translates into CASSLPELIQGAAGYTF. This sequence joins TRBV7-9 and TRBJ1-2, with 9 nucleotides matching TRBD1. J lost 7 bases, V lost 5 bases, and 17 bases had no gene match. The V gene's germline CDR1 is SEHNR and CDR2 FQNEAQ (reference sequence). The CDR3 extends over 17 amino acids. Looking up the rest from reference TRBV7-9 and TRBJ1-2 gives the full variable domain: DTGVSQNPRHKITKRGQNVTFRCDPISEHNRLYWYRQTLGQGPEFLTYFQNEAQLEKSRLLSDRFSAERPKGSFSTLEIQRTEQGDSAMYLCASSLPELIQGAAGYTFGSGTRLTVV.

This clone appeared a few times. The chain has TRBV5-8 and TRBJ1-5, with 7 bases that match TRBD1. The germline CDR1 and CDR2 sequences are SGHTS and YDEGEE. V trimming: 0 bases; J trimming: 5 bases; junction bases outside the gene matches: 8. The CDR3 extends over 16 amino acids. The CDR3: CASSLDDRDGDQPQHF. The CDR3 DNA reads TGTGCCAGCAGCTTGGATGACAGGGACGGAGATCAGCCCCAGCATTTT.

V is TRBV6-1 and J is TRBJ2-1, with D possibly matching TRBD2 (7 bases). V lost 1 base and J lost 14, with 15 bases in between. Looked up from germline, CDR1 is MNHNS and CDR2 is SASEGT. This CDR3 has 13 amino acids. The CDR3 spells CASSEGSRGPEFF. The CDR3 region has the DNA TGTGCCAGCAGTGAAGGATCGCGGGGGCCTGAGTTCTTC.

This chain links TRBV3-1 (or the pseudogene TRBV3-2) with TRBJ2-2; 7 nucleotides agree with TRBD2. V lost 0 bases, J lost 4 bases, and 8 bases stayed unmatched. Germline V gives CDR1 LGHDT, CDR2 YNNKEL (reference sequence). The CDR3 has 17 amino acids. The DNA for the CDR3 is TGTGCCAGCAGCCAAGATCGCGGGAGCCTCGGCACCGGGGAGCTGTTTTTT. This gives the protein CASSQDRGSLGTGELFF.

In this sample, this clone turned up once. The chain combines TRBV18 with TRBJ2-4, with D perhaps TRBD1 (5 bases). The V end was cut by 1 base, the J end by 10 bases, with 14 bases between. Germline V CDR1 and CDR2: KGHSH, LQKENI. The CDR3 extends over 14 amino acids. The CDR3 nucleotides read TGTGCCAGCTCACCACAGCAGGGCTTTCGAATTCAGTACTTC. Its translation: CASSPQQGFRIQYF.

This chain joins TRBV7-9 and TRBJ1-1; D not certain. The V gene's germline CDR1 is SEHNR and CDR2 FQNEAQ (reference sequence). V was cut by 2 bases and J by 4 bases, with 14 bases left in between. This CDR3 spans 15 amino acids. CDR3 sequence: CASSLNPGDGTEAFF. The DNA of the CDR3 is TGTGCCAGCAGCTTAAATCCCGGGGATGGCACTGAAGCTTTCTTT.

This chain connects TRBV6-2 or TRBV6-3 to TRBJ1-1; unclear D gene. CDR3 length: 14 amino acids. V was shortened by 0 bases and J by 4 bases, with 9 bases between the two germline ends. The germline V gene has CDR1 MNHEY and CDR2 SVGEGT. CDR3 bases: TGTGCCAGCAGTTACTCCGACCTCGGCACTGAAGCTTTCTTT. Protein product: CASSYSDLGTEAFF.

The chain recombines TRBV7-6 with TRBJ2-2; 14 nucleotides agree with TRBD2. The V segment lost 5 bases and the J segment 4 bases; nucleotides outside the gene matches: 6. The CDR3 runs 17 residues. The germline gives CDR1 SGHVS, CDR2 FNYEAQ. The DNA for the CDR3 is TGTGCCAGCAGCACCGCCGGGACTAGCGGGAGCACCGGGGAGCTGTTTTTT. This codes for CASSTAGTSGSTGELFF.

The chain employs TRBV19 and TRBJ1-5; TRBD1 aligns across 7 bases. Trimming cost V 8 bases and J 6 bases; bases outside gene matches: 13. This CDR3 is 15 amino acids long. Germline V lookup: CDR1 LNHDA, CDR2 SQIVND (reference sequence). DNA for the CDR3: TGTGCCAGTCGACTACAGGGGAATTTAGGTCAGCCCCAGCATTTT. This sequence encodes CASRLQGNLGQPQHF.

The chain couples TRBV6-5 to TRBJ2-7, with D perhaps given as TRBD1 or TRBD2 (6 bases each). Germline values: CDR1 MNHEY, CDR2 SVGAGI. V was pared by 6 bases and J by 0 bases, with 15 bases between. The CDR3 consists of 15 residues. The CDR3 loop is CASRPLGGASYEQYF. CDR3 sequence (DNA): TGTGCCAGCAGACCGTTGGGGGGCGCCTCCTACGAGCAGTACTTC.

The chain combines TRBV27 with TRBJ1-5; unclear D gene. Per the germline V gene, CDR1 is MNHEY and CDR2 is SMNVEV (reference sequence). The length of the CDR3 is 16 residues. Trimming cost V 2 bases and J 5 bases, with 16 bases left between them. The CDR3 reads CASSLRFTGLYQPQHF. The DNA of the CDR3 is TGTGCCAGCAGTTTAAGGTTCACCGGGCTATATCAGCCCCAGCATTTT.

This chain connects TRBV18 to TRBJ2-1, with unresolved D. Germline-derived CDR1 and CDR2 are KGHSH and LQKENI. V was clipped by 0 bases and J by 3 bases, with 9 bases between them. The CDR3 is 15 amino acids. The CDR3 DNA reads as TGTGCCAGCTCACCACCGAGTCCCCTCTACAATGAGCAGTTCTTC. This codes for CASSPPSPLYNEQFF. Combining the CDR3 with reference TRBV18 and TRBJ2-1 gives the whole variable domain NAGVMQNPRHLVRRRGQEARLRCSPMKGHSHVYWYRQLPEEGLKFMVYLQKENIIDESGMPKERFSAEFPKEGPSILRIQQVVRGDSAAYFCASSPPSPLYNEQFFGPGTRLTVL.

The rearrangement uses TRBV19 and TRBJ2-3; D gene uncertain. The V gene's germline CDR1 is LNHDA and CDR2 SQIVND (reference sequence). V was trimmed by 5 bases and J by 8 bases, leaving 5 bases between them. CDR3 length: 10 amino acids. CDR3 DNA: TGTGCCAGTAGTTCCGGTACGCAGTATTTT. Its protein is CASSSGTQYF.

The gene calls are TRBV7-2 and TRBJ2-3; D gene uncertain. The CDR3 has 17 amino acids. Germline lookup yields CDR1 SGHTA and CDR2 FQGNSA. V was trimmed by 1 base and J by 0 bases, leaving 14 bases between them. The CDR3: CASSLVASQVSTDTQYF. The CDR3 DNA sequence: TGTGCCAGCAGCTTAGTTGCGTCACAAGTTAGCACAGATACGCAGTATTTT.

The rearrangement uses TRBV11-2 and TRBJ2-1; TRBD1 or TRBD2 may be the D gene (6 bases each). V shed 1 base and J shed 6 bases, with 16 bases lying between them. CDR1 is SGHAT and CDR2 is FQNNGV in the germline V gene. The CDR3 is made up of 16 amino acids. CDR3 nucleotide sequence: TGTGCCAGCAGCTTAGGATCGTCGGGGGCCATCAATGAGCAGTTCTTC. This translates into CASSLGSSGAINEQFF. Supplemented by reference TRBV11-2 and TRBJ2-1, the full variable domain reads EAGVAQSPRYKIIEKRQSVAFWCNPISGHATLYWYQQILGQGPKLLIQFQNNGVVDDSQLPKDRFSAERLKGVDSTLKIQPAKLEDSAVYLCASSLGSSGAINEQFFGPGTRLTVL.